This T cell receptor (beta chain) was found in a study of shared clonotypes between healthy human individuals. CDR3 length: 14 amino acids. CDR1 SQVTM and CDR2 ANQGSEA come from the germline V gene. Deletions cut 3 bases from V and 5 bases from J, with 16 bases between. The healthy adult donors were HIV-negative and reported no recent acute infections or vaccinations. Only one count was recorded for this clone. Assay: immunoSEQ multiplex PCR; the TCRdb copy retains only in-frame clones and omits some. The sample holds 2,500,000 or so clones, 90% to 95% seen once. The V and J genes are TRBV29-1 and TRBJ2-5; D is possibly TRBD1 (6 bases). The sequenced material came from naive CD4+ T cells from PBMCs. Subset in this sample: CD45RA+ positively selected. This TCR came from a man aged 18 to 29 in good health. Some clones in this sample may be carry-over from other donors' samples. CDR3 bases: TGCAGCGTTGAGGTGGGGGCTCTTCGGGAGACCCAGTACTTC. This codes for CSVEVGALRETQYF.